This T cell receptor beta chain was observed in a study of blood T cell repertoires in COVID-19. Study summary: From the United States, Italy and Spain came samples of acute and convalescent COVID-19. From T cells, B-cell-depleted T cells, or PBMCs came the material, which was cDNA or gDNA.

In the study's own analysis: Using reference gene primer amplification, nucleated cell counts were estimated. The method was immunoSEQ multiplex PCR; TCRdb's version includes in-frame clones alone and lacks a portion of them. D and trimming come from the DNA, and the V and J calls and clone size come from that table. The data contain about 60,000 clones, roughly 84% of them seen just once; the ten biggest clones take up roughly 6%. The V and J ends lost 5 bases and 2 bases respectively, with 9 bases between them. The CDR3 runs 13 residues. Germline V CDR1 and CDR2: SGHAT, FQNNGV. The chain links TRBV11-2 to TRBJ1-1, with a tentative D call TRBD1 (6 bases). Material for sequencing was peripheral blood. The clonotype originates from a woman between 70 and 85 years old with acute or convalescent COVID-19. As DNA, the CDR3 is TGTGCCAGCAGCCCCAGGGGTAACACTGAAGCTTTCTTT. It codes for CASSPRGNTEAFF.